The sequence of this TCR beta chain was determined in a study of shared clonotypes between healthy human individuals. Looking at the study overall: Three plates were used per donor for CD4 naive, three for CD4 memory, two for CD8 naive and one for CD8 memory. Study-wide results and caveats: Generally, estimated richness proved larger in naive subsets than it did in memory subsets. In contrast to clonotypes shared by all four donors, non-shared clonotypes had lower generation probabilities.

Produced via immunoSEQ multiplex PCR; TCRdb's table is partial and in-frame only. The table shows some 2.1 million clones, with about 95% occurring only once. Note on this clone: The antigen is undetermined.

Naive CD8 cells lacked CD45RO, underwent positive selection for CCR7 and left out terminally differentiated effector memory CD45RA+ cells. What was sequenced was naive CD8+ T cells sorted from blood. This TCR derives from a young man in good health.

The CDR3 sequence: CASSFSGTGWSGYTF. Written as DNA, the CDR3 is TGTGCCAGCAGTTTTTCCGGGACAGGGTGGAGTGGCTACACCTTC. The V and J genes are TRBV6-5 and TRBJ1-2; 9 bases line up with TRBD1. This CDR3 contains 15 residues. The germline CDR1 and CDR2 sequences are MNHEY and SVGAGI. V trimming: 4 bases; J trimming: 7 bases; junction bases outside the gene matches: 10.